The 2 T cell receptor beta chains below were found in one sample sequenced in a study of beta chain features in type 1 diabetes. Expressed TCRB transcripts were sequenced because the isolated RNA had all been reverse transcribed beforehand. The data were produced by immunoSEQ multiplex PCR, yet TCRdb's version contains in-frame clones alone and is incomplete. Of 15,000 to 20,000 clones listed, 50% were seen once; the top ten hold approximately 0.44%. Sequenced material: stem cell memory CD4+ T cells from blood. All receptors derive from a man aged 18 to 35 in good health.

A few counts support this clone. The chain joins TRBV30 to TRBJ2-7, with TRBD2 matching over 9 bases. This CDR3 is built from 13 residues. The V gene end was trimmed by 5 bases and the J gene end by 0 bases; junction bases not matched to a gene: 2. Germline V CDR1 and CDR2: GTSNPN, SVGIG (reference sequence). The CDR3 here is CAWLLAGSYEQYF. The DNA for the CDR3 is TGTGCCTGGTTACTAGCGGGCTCCTACGAGCAGTACTTC.

The chain has TRBV14 and TRBJ2-1, with TRBD2 matching 7 bases. From germline, CDR1 is SGHDN and CDR2 FVKESK. Unmatched junction bases numbered 10, after V lost 0 bases and J lost 2 bases. The CDR3 length is 18 residues. CDR3: CASSQDRVAGFTYNEQFF. DNA for the CDR3: TGTGCCAGCAGCCAAGATCGGGTAGCGGGTTTCACCTACAATGAGCAGTTCTTC.